Below, one TCR beta chain is given with its context. This sample is part of a study of blood T cell repertoires in COVID-19. Per germline, CDR1 SGHTA and CDR2 FQGNSA. The CDR3 contains 14 residues. V shed 6 bases and J 4 bases; nucleotides not matched to a gene: 3. Authors' analysis steps: By means of reference gene primer amplification, nucleated cell counts were estimated. Clones were read by immunoSEQ multiplex PCR, and TCRdb kept only the in-frame ones, dropping some. That table furnishes V, J and clone size, whereas the DNA furnished D and trimming. Seen here are roughly 200,000 clones, approximately 90% observed once, and the top ten hold 6.2%.

The genes are TRBV7-2 and TRBJ2-1, with 10 bases matching TRBD2. Sequenced input: peripheral blood. The TCR originated in a woman aged 40 to 49 who had recovered from COVID-19. The CDR3 sequence: CASRLAGPYNEQFF. In DNA form, the CDR3 reads TGTGCCAGCAGACTAGCGGGACCTTACAATGAGCAGTTCTTC.